This T cell receptor beta chain derives from a study of early stage breast cancer tumors. This CDR3 comprises 16 residues. V dropped 3 bases and J dropped 8 bases, with 19 bases sitting between them. Per germline, CDR1 MDHEN and CDR2 SYDVKM. Each sample had two DNA replicates, about 0.52 ug blood or 1.5 ug tissue. The assay was immunoSEQ multiplex PCR, and TCRdb's table has in-frame clones only and misses some. The sample has 4,500 to 6,500 clones; roughly 70% are singletons. The V and J genes are TRBV28 and TRBJ1-4, with D hard to call. The sequence derives from a person in their sixties or seventies with breast cancer. The specimen was breast tumor tissue. The CDR3 region is CASSFSSPRGGEKLFF. CDR3 in DNA: TGTGCCAGCAGTTTCAGCTCCCCTAGAGGTGGAGAAAAACTGTTTTTT. Together with reference TRBV28 and TRBJ1-4, the CDR3 gives the full variable domain: DVKVTQSSRYLVKRTGEKVFLECVQDMDHENMFWYRQDPGLGLRLIYFSYDVKMKEKGDIPEGYSVSREKKERFSLILESASTNQTSMYLCASSFSSPRGGEKLFFGSGTQLSVL.